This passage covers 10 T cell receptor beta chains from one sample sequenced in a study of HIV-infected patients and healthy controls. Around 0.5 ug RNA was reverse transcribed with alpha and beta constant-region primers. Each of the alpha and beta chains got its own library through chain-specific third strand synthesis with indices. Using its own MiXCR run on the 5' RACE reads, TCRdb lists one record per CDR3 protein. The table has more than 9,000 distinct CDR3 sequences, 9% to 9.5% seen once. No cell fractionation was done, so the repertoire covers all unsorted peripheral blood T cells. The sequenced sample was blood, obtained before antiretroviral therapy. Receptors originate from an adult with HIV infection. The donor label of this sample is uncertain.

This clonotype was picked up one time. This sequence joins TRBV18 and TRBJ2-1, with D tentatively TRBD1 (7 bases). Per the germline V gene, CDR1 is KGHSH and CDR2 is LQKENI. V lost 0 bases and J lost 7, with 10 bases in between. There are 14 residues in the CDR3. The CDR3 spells CASSPPPGGNEQFF. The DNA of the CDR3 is TGTGCCAGCTCACCACCACCAGGGGGGAATGAGCAGTTCTTC.

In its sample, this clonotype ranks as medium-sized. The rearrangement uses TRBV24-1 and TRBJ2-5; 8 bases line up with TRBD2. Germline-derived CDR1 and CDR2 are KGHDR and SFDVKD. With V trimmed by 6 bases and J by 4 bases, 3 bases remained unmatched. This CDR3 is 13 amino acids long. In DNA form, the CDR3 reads TGTGCCACCAGTCCCGGGGGGGCAGAGACCCAGTACTTC. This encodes CATSPGGAETQYF.

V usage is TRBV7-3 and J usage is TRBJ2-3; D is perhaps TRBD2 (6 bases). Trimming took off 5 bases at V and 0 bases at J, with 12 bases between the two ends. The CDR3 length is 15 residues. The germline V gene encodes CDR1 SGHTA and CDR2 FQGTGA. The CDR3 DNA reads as TGTGCCAGCAGCCCTTCTAGCGCTAGCACAGATACGCAGTATTTT. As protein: CASSPSSASTDTQYF.

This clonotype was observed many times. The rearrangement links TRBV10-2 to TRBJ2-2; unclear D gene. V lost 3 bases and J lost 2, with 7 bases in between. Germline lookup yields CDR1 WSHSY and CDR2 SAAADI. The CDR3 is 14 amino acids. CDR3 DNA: TGCGCCAGCAGTGAAAACACCAACACCGGGGAGCTGTTTTTT. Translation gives CASSENTNTGELFF.

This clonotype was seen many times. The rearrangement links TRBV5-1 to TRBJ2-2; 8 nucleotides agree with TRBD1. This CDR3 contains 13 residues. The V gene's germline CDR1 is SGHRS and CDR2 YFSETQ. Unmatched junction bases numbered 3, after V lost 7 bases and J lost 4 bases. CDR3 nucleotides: TGCGCCAGCTCAGGGGGCCTCACCGGGGAGCTGTTTTTT. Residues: CASSGGLTGELFF. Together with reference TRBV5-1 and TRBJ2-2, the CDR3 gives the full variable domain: KAGVTQTPRYLIKTRGQQVTLSCSPISGHRSVSWYQQTPGQGLQFLFEYFSETQRNKGNFPGRFSGRQFSNSRSEMNVSTLELGDSALYLCASSGGLTGELFFGEGSRLTVL.

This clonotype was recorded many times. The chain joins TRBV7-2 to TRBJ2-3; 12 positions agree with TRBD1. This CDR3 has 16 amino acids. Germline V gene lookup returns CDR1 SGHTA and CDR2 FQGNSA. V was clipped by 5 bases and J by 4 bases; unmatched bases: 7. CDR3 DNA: TGTGCCAGCAGCCTTGGGACAGGGGGCTTTTCAGATACGCAGTATTTT. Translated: CASSLGTGGFSDTQYF.

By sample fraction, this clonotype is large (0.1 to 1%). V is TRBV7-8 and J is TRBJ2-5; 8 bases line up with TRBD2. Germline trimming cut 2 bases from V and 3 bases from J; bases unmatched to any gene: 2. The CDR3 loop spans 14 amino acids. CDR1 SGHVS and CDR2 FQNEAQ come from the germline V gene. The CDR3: CASSLQAGEETQYF. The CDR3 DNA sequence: TGTGCCAGCAGCTTACAAGCGGGGGAAGAGACCCAGTACTTC.

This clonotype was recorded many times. This CDR3 is CASSLYSGRAQLDTQYF. CDR3 sequence (DNA): TGTGCCAGCAGCCTTTATAGCGGGAGGGCCCAGTTAGATACGCAGTATTTT. This rearrangement joins TRBV5-4 to TRBJ2-3; 11 bases are shared with TRBD2. J gave up 5 bases and V 4 bases, and 12 bases lay outside the gene matches. Germline V gene data show CDR1 as SGHNT and CDR2 as YYREEE (reference sequence). The CDR3 is 17 residues long.

CDR3 sequence reads: CASSSDSGTSGRNTQYF. CDR3 in DNA: TGTGCCAGCAGCTCCGACTCTGGGACTAGCGGGAGAAATACGCAGTATTTT. The chain uses TRBV7-3 and TRBJ2-3, with TRBD2 matching 14 bases. With 4 bases clipped from V and 7 bases from J, the junction kept 10 bases outside the gene matches. Germline-derived CDR1 and CDR2 are SGHTA and FQGTGA. CDR3 size: 17 residues.

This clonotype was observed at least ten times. The CDR3 sequence is CSVPQGARTEAFF. The CDR3 DNA sequence: TGCAGCGTCCCTCAGGGGGCGCGGACTGAAGCTTTCTTT. The genes are TRBV29-1 and TRBJ1-1; TRBD1 matches 8 bases. Germline V gene data show CDR1 as SQVTM and CDR2 as ANQGSEA. This CDR3 is built from 13 residues. J was trimmed by 5 bases and V by 6 bases; bases with no gene match: 8. The full variable domain, completed using reference TRBV29-1 and TRBJ1-1, is SAVISQKPSRDICQRGTSLTIQCQVDSQVTMMFWYRQQPGQSLTLIATANQGSEATYESGFVIDKFPISRPNLTFSTLTVSNMSPEDSSIYLCSVPQGARTEAFFGQGTRLTVV.